This record covers a single T cell receptor (beta chain). These data originate in a study of Graves' ophthalmopathy and Graves' hyperthyroidism. Amplified material comprised TCR beta CDR3 regions derived from RNA transcripts. HTBI primers were employed in first-round RT-PCR, then a second-round multiplex PCR followed. TCRdb passed the multiplex PCR reads through MiXCR, listing each CDR3 protein once. The sample contains a few hundred thousand distinct CDR3 sequences, roughly 15% of which appear only once. The CDR3 is 15 amino acids. The V end was cut by 4 bases, the J end by 0 bases, with 13 bases between.

Sequencing input: peripheral blood. The rearrangement joins TRBV12-3 or TRBV12-4 to TRBJ2-7; possible D gene TRBD1, 6 bases. This sequence originates from an adult woman with stable Graves' hyperthyroidism. CDR3 in DNA: TGTGCCAGCAGTTCCTACACAGGGAGCTCCTACGAGCAGTACTTC. It codes for CASSSYTGSSYEQYF.